Below, 21 T cell receptor beta chains from the same sample are listed, as sequenced in a study of T cell responses to AZD1222 COVID-19 vaccine. Data came from immunoSEQ multiplex PCR; TCRdb stores just in-frame clones and leaves some out. The sample holds about 110,000 clones, less than 95% seen once. The specimen comprised peripheral blood, sampled 28 days after the second AZD1222 dose. These receptors were collected from an adult who received the AZD1222 COVID-19 vaccine.

This chain connects TRBV5-4 to TRBJ2-1, with D maybe TRBD2 (6 bases). The CDR3 loop spans 16 amino acids. Germline-derived CDR1 and CDR2 are SGHNT and YYREEE (reference sequence). Trimming stripped 5 bases from V and 0 bases from J, with 15 bases between. The CDR3 here is CASSFYVGGSYNEQFF. The CDR3 DNA is TGTGCCAGCAGTTTTTATGTCGGGGGCTCCTACAATGAGCAGTTCTTC.

The chain recombines TRBV21-1 with TRBJ2-2; the table's D call, TRBD1, was not checked against the DNA. TRBV21-1 is a recognized pseudogene. The CDR3 totals 15 residues. The CDR3 bases are TGTGCCAGCAGCATATGGGACAGTGCCACCGGGGAGCTGTTTTTT. Translation gives CASSIWDSATGELFF.

CDR3 sequence: CASGSPGGGAFF. As DNA, the CDR3 is TGTGCTAGTGGTTCTCCAGGGGGCGGAGCTTTCTTT. This sequence joins TRBV12-5 and TRBJ1-1; 8 bases line up with TRBD1. In germline, CDR1 is LGHNT, CDR2 FRNRAP. This CDR3 spans 12 amino acids. The J segment lost 10 bases and the V segment lost 4 bases, leaving 5 bases of the junction unmatched. Supplemented by reference TRBV12-5 and TRBJ1-1, the full variable domain reads DARVTQTPRHKVTEMGQEVTMRCQPILGHNTVFWYRQTMMQGLELLAYFRNRAPLDDSGMPKDRFSAEMPDATLATLKIQPSEPRDSAVYFCASGSPGGGAFFGQGTRLTVV.

The CDR3 DNA is TGTGCCAGCATGGGCAGCCCCACAGATACGCAGTATTTT. Its protein product is CASMGSPTDTQYF. This sequence joins TRBV28 and TRBJ2-3; unclear D gene. The CDR3 runs to 13 residues. V lost 7 bases to trimming and J lost 2 bases, with 10 bases between them. Looked up from germline, CDR1 is MDHEN and CDR2 is SYDVKM.

In this sample, this clone turned up many times. The chain combines TRBV4-3 with TRBJ2-1; 10 bases agree with TRBD2. The CDR3 spans 17 residues. Germline-derived CDR1 and CDR2 are LGHNA and YSLEER. Trimming at V came to 3 bases and at J to 1 base, leaving 6 bases not matched to a gene. This CDR3 is CASSHDIAGGSYNEQFF. As DNA, the CDR3 is TGCGCCAGCAGCCATGATATAGCGGGGGGATCCTACAATGAGCAGTTCTTC.

This chain joins TRBV9 and TRBJ2-2; possibly TRBD1 or TRBD2 for D (5 bases each). This CDR3 contains 16 residues. Germline CDR1 is SGDLS and CDR2 is YYNGEE. V dropped 0 bases and J dropped 2 bases, with 11 bases sitting between them. The CDR3 DNA reads as TGTGCCAGCAGCGTAGAAGGGGAGCTAAACACCGGGGAGCTGTTTTTT. Translating gives CASSVEGELNTGELFF. Full variable domain (outside the CDR3, taken from reference TRBV9 and TRBJ2-2): DSGVTQTPKHLITATGQRVTLRCSPRSGDLSVYWYQQSLDQGLQFLIQYYNGEERAKGNILERFSAQQFPDLHSELNLSSLELGDSALYFCASSVEGELNTGELFFGEGSRLTVL.

This chain links TRBV7-8 with TRBJ1-1; D not certain. Germline lookup yields CDR1 SGHVS and CDR2 FQNEAQ. The length of the CDR3 is 14 residues. V dropped 2 bases and J dropped 3 bases, with 10 bases sitting between them. The CDR3 DNA sequence: TGTGCCAGCAGCTTAACCCACAGAGACACTGAAGCTTTCTTT. Residues: CASSLTHRDTEAFF.

The CDR3 loop is CASSQGVTTEAFF. The CDR3 DNA sequence: TGTGCCAGCAGCCAAGGGGTTACGACTGAAGCTTTCTTT. This rearrangement joins TRBV14 to TRBJ1-1; D gene uncertain. Germline V gene sequence: CDR1 SGHDN, CDR2 FVKESK. There are 13 residues in the CDR3. Trimming removed 1 base from V and 5 bases from J, with 8 bases in between.

This chain links TRBV5-5 with TRBJ2-7; no clear D gene. The CDR3 runs to 14 residues. Germline values: CDR1 SGHKS, CDR2 YYEKEE (reference sequence). Trimming took 1 base from V and 2 from J, leaving 10 bases between them. The CDR3 DNA reads TGTGCCAGCAGCTTGTCCTGGAACCCCTACGAGCAGTACTTC. This sequence encodes CASSLSWNPYEQYF.

This clone was counted a few times. V and J are TRBV6-5 and TRBJ1-5, with D possibly being TRBD1 (5 bases). CDR3 length: 15 residues. Trimming left V 2 bases short and J 4 bases short, with 12 bases between. Germline V lookup: CDR1 MNHEY, CDR2 SVGAGI. CDR3 in amino acids: CASSYDGGRNQPQHF. The CDR3 nucleotides are TGTGCCAGCAGTTACGATGGGGGTAGGAATCAGCCCCAGCATTTT.

The gene calls are TRBV20-1 and TRBJ1-2; D is possibly TRBD1 (6 bases). Trimming took off 3 bases at V and 7 bases at J, with 15 bases between the two ends. The CDR3 has 13 amino acids. CDR1 and CDR2 from the germline V gene are DFQATT and SNEGSKA (reference sequence). CDR3 in DNA: TGCAGTGCTAGTTATCAGGGGAAGGGTGGCTACACCTTC. Translating it yields CSASYQGKGGYTF.

The count of this clone is one. The DNA of the CDR3 is TGTGCCAGCGGTTCGCGCGGCAGACTTTACGAGCAGTACTTC. It translates to CASGSRGRLYEQYF. The J gene is TRBJ2-7, the V gene TRBV27; D unresolved. The CDR3 spans 14 residues. Trimming left V 8 bases short and J 4 bases short, with 18 bases between. Germline V lookup: CDR1 MNHEY, CDR2 SMNVEV (reference sequence).

The V gene is TRBV19, the J gene TRBJ2-3; D is possibly TRBD1 (5 bases). The CDR3 loop spans 15 amino acids. The V gene's germline CDR1 is LNHDA and CDR2 SQIVND (reference sequence). Between the trimmed V and J ends, which lost 3 bases and 0 bases, there was a span of 10 bases. The CDR3 is CASSMRQTSTDTQYF. As DNA, the CDR3 is TGTGCCAGTAGTATGAGACAGACTAGCACAGATACGCAGTATTTT.

The chain couples TRBV5-4 to TRBJ2-7; D is undetermined. Germline-derived CDR1 and CDR2 are SGHNT and YYREEE (reference sequence). This CDR3 has 14 amino acids. The germline V and J ends were trimmed by 1 base and 1 base, with 9 bases remaining between them. DNA of the CDR3: TGTGCCAGCAGCTTGCCCGGCAGTTCCTACGAGCAGTACTTC. Translating gives CASSLPGSSYEQYF.

This chain connects TRBV29-1 to TRBJ2-6, with 10 bases that match TRBD1. This CDR3 is 14 amino acids long. Unmatched junction bases numbered 3, after V lost 7 bases and J lost 3 bases. Germline V gene lookup returns CDR1 SQVTM and CDR2 ANQGSEA. For the CDR3, the DNA is TGCAGCGCAGGGACAGGGGATGGGGCCAACGTCCTGACTTTC. This gives the protein CSAGTGDGANVLTF.

This clone was counted only a few times. This sequence joins TRBV5-8 and TRBJ1-6; D is ambiguous. CDR1 SGHTS and CDR2 YDEGEE come from the germline V gene. Trimming removed 0 bases from V and 10 bases from J, with 8 bases in between. The CDR3 has 13 amino acids. The DNA of the CDR3 is TGTGCCAGCAGCTTGGAGTCGGGGTCACCCCTCCACTTT. It translates to CASSLESGSPLHF.

This clone was detected a few times. This sequence joins TRBV4-1 and TRBJ2-7, with 8 bases lining up with TRBD1. Trimming at V came to 4 bases and at J to 3 bases, leaving 11 bases not matched to a gene. From germline, CDR1 is MGHRA and CDR2 YSYEKL. The CDR3 sequence is 16 residues long. The chain's CDR3 is CASSLVEGQGHYEQYF. In DNA form, the CDR3 reads TGCGCCAGCAGCCTCGTAGAAGGACAGGGCCACTACGAGCAGTACTTC.

The genes are TRBV9 and TRBJ1-1; unclear D gene. The CDR3 has 16 amino acids. V was clipped by 4 bases and J by 3 bases, with 19 bases between them. The germline CDR1 and CDR2 sequences are SGDLS and YYNGEE. The chain's CDR3 is CASSPLLRQRDTEAFF. CDR3 sequence (DNA): TGTGCCAGCAGCCCCCTCTTGAGACAAAGGGACACTGAAGCTTTCTTT.

This clone was observed a single time. The chain has TRBV5-1 and TRBJ2-1; TRBD2 matches at 10 bases. Per germline, CDR1 SGHRS and CDR2 YFSETQ. The CDR3 totals 18 residues. V trimming: 1 base; J trimming: 4 bases; junction bases outside the gene matches: 11. The chain's CDR3 is CASSLIRAASGGYNEQFF. The DNA of the CDR3 is TGCGCCAGCAGCTTGATTAGGGCAGCTAGCGGGGGATACAATGAGCAGTTCTTC.

A single count supports this clone. The chain joins TRBV7-6 to TRBJ1-1, with no clear D. The germline gives CDR1 SGHVS, CDR2 FNYEAQ. CDR3 length: 15 residues. V dropped 5 bases and J dropped 1 base, with 14 bases sitting between them. The CDR3 sequence is CASSPAGGQNTEAFF. The CDR3 nucleotides are TGTGCCAGCAGCCCCGCAGGCGGCCAGAACACTGAAGCTTTCTTT.

The chain employs TRBV18 and TRBJ1-1; TRBD1 aligns across 8 bases. With 3 bases clipped from V and 6 bases from J, the junction kept 9 bases outside the gene matches. From germline, CDR1 is KGHSH and CDR2 LQKENI. This CDR3 is built from 15 residues. The CDR3 nucleotides read TGTGCCAGCTCACCGCGCAGGGGGCACGGGGCTGAAGCTTTCTTT. This gives the protein CASSPRRGHGAEAFF.